What follows are 27 T cell receptor beta chains derived from one specimen sequenced in a study of cytomegalovirus exposure and HLA in healthy donors (dated 2017 in TCRdb). The library relied on the immunoSEQ multiplex PCR assay. TCRdb mirrors the immuneACCESS table, restricted to in-frame sequences. Some clones are absent from its copies; in checked studies, under half trace to an unresolved V gene, and the reason for the others is unknown. The sample profile shows a few hundred thousand clones; over 70% of them were found once. The leading ten clones occupy over 12% of the sample. Sequenced input: PBMCs. The receptors stem from a woman aged 30 to 39 in good health and CMV-seropositive.

The gene calls are TRBV5-1 and TRBJ2-1, with 7 nucleotides matching TRBD2. Germline CDR1 SGHRS, CDR2 YFSETQ. The CDR3 covers 14 residues. The ends lost 2 bases at V and 7 bases at J; junction bases unmatched: 6. CDR3 region: CASSFWREFNEQFF. For the CDR3, the DNA is TGCGCCAGCAGCTTTTGGCGGGAGTTTAATGAGCAGTTCTTC.

V and J are TRBV27 and TRBJ2-1; TRBD2 matches at 7 bases. This CDR3 comprises 15 residues. Germline CDR1 is MNHEY and CDR2 is SMNVEV (reference sequence). V shed 9 bases, J shed 4 bases, and the junction held 12 bases outside the gene matches. The CDR3 sequence: CASMNWGGPYNEQFF. CDR3 nucleotide sequence: TGTGCCAGTATGAACTGGGGGGGTCCATACAATGAGCAGTTCTTC.

The CDR3 nucleotides are TGTGCCAGCAGGGGACGCCGCCAGTACTTC. Its translation: CASRGRRQYF. The chain combines TRBV2 with TRBJ2-4; D may match TRBD1 or TRBD2 (5 bases each). Germline loops: CDR1 SNHLY, CDR2 FYNNEI. Trimming pared 6 bases from V and 13 bases from J, leaving 10 bases between. This CDR3 is built from 10 residues. Full variable domain (remainder filled in from reference TRBV2 and TRBJ2-4): EPEVTQTPSHQVTQMGQEVILRCVPISNHLYFYWYRQILGQKVEFLVSFYNNEISEKSEIFDDQFSVERPDGSNFTLKIRSTKLEDSAMYFCASRGRRQYFGAGTRLSVL.

This rearrangement joins TRBV28 to TRBJ2-5, with D uncertain. V lost 6 bases to trimming and J lost 2 bases, with 4 bases between them. The CDR3 covers 11 residues. Germline assignment: CDR1 MDHEN and CDR2 SYDVKM. The CDR3 region has the DNA TGTGCCAGCAGGGGACAAGAGACCCAGTACTTC. Amino acids: CASRGQETQYF.

The V call is TRBV7-3, the J call TRBJ1-2; no reliable D call. Trimming took 5 bases from V and 4 from J, leaving 26 bases between them. Germline lookup yields CDR1 SGHTA and CDR2 FQGTGA. CDR3 length equals 18 residues. For the CDR3, the DNA is TGTGCCAGCAGCCCAAACCCTGGACCTATCCCATGGTCCTATGGCTACACCTTC. This codes for CASSPNPGPIPWSYGYTF. The whole variable domain, filled in from reference TRBV7-3 and TRBJ1-2, reads GAGVSQTPSNKVTEKGKYVELRCDPISGHTALYWYRQSLGQGPEFLIYFQGTGAADDSGLPNDRFFAVRPEGSVSTLKIQRTERGDSAVYLCASSPNPGPIPWSYGYTFGSGTRLTVV.

Worth noting for this clone: The same CDR3 is also encoded by other DNA sequences in this sample. The chain uses TRBV30 and TRBJ1-4; D gene unclear. Germline V lookup: CDR1 GTSNPN, CDR2 SVGIG (reference sequence). This CDR3 contains 13 residues. Deletions cut 0 bases from V and 8 bases from J, with 10 bases between. The DNA for the CDR3 is TGTGCCTGGAGTGTAGGTGGTGGGGAAAAACTGTTTTTT. It specifies CAWSVGGGEKLFF.

V and J are TRBV10-3 and TRBJ1-5; tentatively, D is TRBD1 (5 bases). With 3 bases removed from V and 5 bases from J, the gap between germline ends came to 14 bases. The CDR3 covers 15 residues. Germline loops: CDR1 ENHRY, CDR2 SYGVKD. CDR3 nucleotides: TGTGCCATCAGTGACGCGGGGGTGGGGTATCAGCCCCAGCATTTT. Translation: CAISDAGVGYQPQHF.

DNA of the CDR3: TGTGCCAGCAGCCAAGAGGGAGCCAAAAACATTCAGTACTTC. Translation gives CASSQEGAKNIQYF. The rearrangement links TRBV14 to TRBJ2-4, with D unresolved. The CDR3 has 14 amino acids. V was shortened by 0 bases and J by 0 bases, with 3 bases between the two germline ends. Germline V CDR1 and CDR2: SGHDN, FVKESK.

The genes are TRBV6-5 and TRBJ1-1; D remains unclear. The CDR3 is 14 residues long. Germline V CDR1 and CDR2: MNHEY, SVGAGI. Between the trimmed V and J ends, which lost 0 bases and 5 bases, there was a span of 10 bases. In DNA, the CDR3 is TGTGCCAGCAGTTACTCCGGGCAGACTACTGAAGCTTTCTTT. It yields the protein CASSYSGQTTEAFF.

V is TRBV9 and J is TRBJ1-1; TRBD1 is a possible D gene (5 bases). Per the germline V gene, CDR1 is SGDLS and CDR2 is YYNGEE. The CDR3 runs to 14 residues. Trimming removed 4 bases from V and 4 bases from J, with 14 bases in between. CDR3 DNA: TGTGCCAGCAGCCCCGGGCAGGGAAGCACTGAAGCTTTCTTT. This translates into CASSPGQGSTEAFF.

This clone was seen once. J is TRBJ2-7 and V is TRBV5-1, with TRBD1 matching over 8 bases. The CDR3 is made up of 16 amino acids. CDR1 is SGHRS, CDR2 YFSETQ, per germline. Trimming at V came to 2 bases and at J to 7 bases, leaving 14 bases not matched to a gene. CDR3 sequence: CASSFGGPGGLEEQYF. The DNA of the CDR3 is TGCGCCAGCAGCTTTGGGGGCCCAGGGGGCTTAGAGGAGCAGTACTTC.

The chain couples TRBV7-8 to TRBJ2-3; D remains ambiguous. The CDR3 has 14 residues. In germline, CDR1 is SGHVS, CDR2 FQNEAQ. The V end lost 5 bases, the J end lost 2 bases, and 11 bases lay between the germline ends. This CDR3 is CASSPGVLTDTQYF. CDR3 DNA: TGTGCCAGCAGCCCTGGAGTCCTCACAGATACGCAGTATTTT.

The chain couples TRBV6-5 to TRBJ1-5; the D is unclear. CDR1 is MNHEY and CDR2 is SVGAGI in the germline V gene. The CDR3 consists of 14 residues. The V end lost 0 bases, the J end lost 2 bases, and 5 bases lay between the germline ends. CDR3 region: CASSYSPGNQPQHF. DNA for the CDR3: TGTGCCAGCAGTTACTCGCCGGGCAATCAGCCCCAGCATTTT.

V is TRBV30 and J is TRBJ1-3; TRBD1 aligns across 7 bases. After removal of 3 bases from V and 2 bases from J, the junction contained 4 bases not matched to a gene. Germline CDR1 is GTSNPN and CDR2 is SVGIG (reference sequence). This CDR3 is 14 amino acids long. The CDR3 loop reads CAWSSQGPGNTIYF. The DNA for the CDR3 is TGTGCCTGGAGCTCACAGGGGCCTGGAAACACCATATATTTT.

The rearrangement links TRBV29-1 to TRBJ2-2; TRBD2 might be the D (6 bases). CDR3 length: 14 residues. Trimming pared 8 bases from V and 3 bases from J, leaving 16 bases between. The germline V gene has CDR1 SQVTM and CDR2 ANQGSEA. In DNA form, the CDR3 reads TGCAGCACCCGGGGAGGAGGGCACACCGGGGAGCTGTTTTTT. It encodes CSTRGGGHTGELFF.

This clone was observed a few times. The chain links TRBV30 to TRBJ1-2; no reliable D call. Germline lookup yields CDR1 GTSNPN and CDR2 SVGIG (reference sequence). This CDR3 is built from 12 residues. V dropped 4 bases and J dropped 10 bases, with 16 bases sitting between them. Here the CDR3 reads CAWNSYDGYYTF. The CDR3 DNA reads as TGTGCCTGGAATTCTTACGACGGTTACTACACCTTC.

This clone turned up a few times. The chain employs TRBV6-6 and TRBJ2-7, with 16 bases identical to TRBD2. The CDR3 contains 15 residues. The germline V gene encodes CDR1 MNHNY and CDR2 SVGAGI (reference sequence). The trim removed 6 bases at V and 6 bases at J, leaving 5 bases unmatched. This chain's CDR3 is CASRGTSGRALEQYF. As DNA, the CDR3 is TGTGCCAGCAGGGGGACTAGCGGGAGGGCCCTCGAGCAGTACTTC.

V gene TRBV6-1 combines with J gene TRBJ1-5; 9 nucleotides line up with TRBD1. Germline lookup yields CDR1 MNHNS and CDR2 SASEGT. The J segment lost 4 bases and the V segment lost 6 bases, leaving 4 bases of the junction unmatched. The CDR3 loop spans 14 amino acids. This CDR3 is CASSRTGVNQPQHF. In DNA, the CDR3 is TGTGCCAGCAGCCGGACAGGGGTGAATCAGCCCCAGCATTTT.

The chain has TRBV7-9 and TRBJ1-2; D call uncertain. This CDR3 region has 12 residues. V was cut by 1 base and J by 3 bases, with 3 bases left in between. Germline lookup yields CDR1 SEHNR and CDR2 FQNEAQ (reference sequence). The CDR3 bases are TGTGCCAGCAGCTTAGATCACTATGGCTACACCTTC. Amino acids: CASSLDHYGYTF.

The genes are TRBV30 and TRBJ2-7, with a weak D call TRBD2 (7 bases). V was shortened by 0 bases and J by 6 bases, with 15 bases between the two germline ends. Germline CDR1 and CDR2: GTSNPN and SVGIG (reference sequence). The CDR3 length is 14 residues. The chain's CDR3 is CAWSVGGAAPEQYF. The CDR3 nucleotides are TGTGCCTGGAGTGTTGGGGGGGCGGCCCCCGAGCAGTACTTC.

This clone was seen more than once but under ten times. This chain links TRBV2 with TRBJ1-5; unclear D gene. V was shortened by 8 bases and J by 3 bases, with 11 bases between the two germline ends. Germline V gene lookup returns CDR1 SNHLY and CDR2 FYNNEI. This CDR3 region has 13 residues. The CDR3 coding sequence is TGTGCCAGCCAGGACGGCTACAATCAGCCCCAGCATTTT. Translation: CASQDGYNQPQHF.

This sequence joins TRBV6-6 and TRBJ1-5; D is ambiguous. Germline V gene lookup returns CDR1 MNHNY and CDR2 SVGAGI (reference sequence). The CDR3 loop spans 13 amino acids. The V and J ends lost 5 bases and 5 bases respectively, with 10 bases between them. The CDR3 DNA reads as TGTGCCAGCAGTAGTGGAGAGGATCAGCCCCAGCATTTT. Protein product: CASSSGEDQPQHF.

DNA of the CDR3: TGTGCCAGCAGTTTTTGGACGCGGCGTGGAAACACCATATATTTT. Protein sequence: CASSFWTRRGNTIYF. J is TRBJ1-3 and V is TRBV6-1; the D is unclear. The CDR3 length is 15 residues. With 5 bases removed from V and 3 bases from J, the gap between germline ends came to 14 bases. The germline CDR1 and CDR2 sequences are MNHNS and SASEGT.

In this sample, this clone turned up a few times. This rearrangement joins TRBV28 to TRBJ1-2; 8 bases line up with TRBD1. The germline V gene has CDR1 MDHEN and CDR2 SYDVKM. The V segment lost 3 bases and the J segment 7 bases; nucleotides outside the gene matches: 13. The CDR3 has 16 residues. CDR3 region: CASSFRTTGVVGGYTF. The DNA of the CDR3 is TGTGCCAGCAGTTTTCGAACGACAGGGGTCGTAGGTGGCTACACCTTC.

The chain joins TRBV10-1 to TRBJ2-7, with D possibly being TRBD2 (5 bases). CDR1 WNHNN and CDR2 SYGVQD come from the germline V gene (reference sequence). Trimming took off 0 bases at V and 5 bases at J, with 8 bases between the two ends. There are 13 residues in the CDR3. The CDR3 DNA sequence: TGCGCCAGCAGTGAGTCGGGAGTGAACGAGCAGTACTTC. Its protein is CASSESGVNEQYF.

This rearrangement joins TRBV6-5 to TRBJ1-3; unclear D gene. Per germline, CDR1 MNHEY and CDR2 SVGAGI. V was trimmed by 0 bases and J by 2 bases, leaving 5 bases between them. The CDR3 has 14 residues. CDR3 DNA: TGTGCCAGCAGTTACTCCCAGGCTGGAAACACCATATATTTT. Protein product: CASSYSQAGNTIYF.

The V gene is TRBV9, the J gene TRBJ1-5; D ambiguous. Germline CDR1 is SGDLS and CDR2 is YYNGEE. Trimming took off 0 bases at V and 5 bases at J, with 6 bases between the two ends. CDR3 length: 13 residues. DNA of the CDR3: TGTGCCAGCAGCGTAGACCCTTATCAGCCCCAGCATTTT. It specifies CASSVDPYQPQHF.